A single sample is the source of the 15 T cell receptor beta chains below, sequenced in a study of spatial heterogeneity in lung cancer. General study points: Expanded alpha and beta TCR counts within tumors tracked tumor mutation counts.

Their antigens remain unidentified. In TCRdb, the 5' RACE reads were re-called with MiXCR into one record per CDR3 protein. Among approximately 20,000 distinct CDR3 sequences listed, approximately 2.8% were seen once. The time point denotes: sample taken at primary tumor resection. The source material was lung tumor tissue, sampled at surgery. These receptors were taken from a male donor with early-stage non-small cell lung cancer.

This clonotype is labeled medium-sized. V gene TRBV2 combines with J gene TRBJ2-5, with 7 bases matching TRBD1. The CDR3 has 14 residues. After removal of 7 bases from V and 5 bases from J, the junction contained 10 bases not matched to a gene. Germline assignment: CDR1 SNHLY and CDR2 FYNNEI. The CDR3 is CASISTGVVETQYF. As DNA, the CDR3 is TGTGCCAGCATCTCAACAGGGGTCGTGGAGACCCAGTACTTC. Full variable domain (outside the CDR3, taken from reference TRBV2 and TRBJ2-5): EPEVTQTPSHQVTQMGQEVILRCVPISNHLYFYWYRQILGQKVEFLVSFYNNEISEKSEIFDDQFSVERPDGSNFTLKIRSTKLEDSAMYFCASISTGVVETQYFGPGTRLLVL.

In its sample, this clonotype was seen many times. The DNA of the CDR3 is TGCAGTGCTAGCGTCCCAGTTAGCGGGTTCAATGAGCAGTTCTTC. The encoded protein is CSASVPVSGFNEQFF. This chain joins TRBV20-1 and TRBJ2-1; 7 nucleotides agree with TRBD2. CDR3 length equals 15 residues. Trimming took 3 bases from V and 6 from J; bases not matched to a gene: 11. Germline V gives CDR1 DFQATT, CDR2 SNEGSKA (reference sequence).

By frequency in the sample, this clonotype is medium-sized. The genes are TRBV20-1 and TRBJ2-2; 7 positions agree with TRBD2. Germline lookup yields CDR1 DFQATT and CDR2 SNEGSKA (reference sequence). The CDR3 runs to 15 residues. The V segment lost 5 bases and the J segment 6 bases; nucleotides outside the gene matches: 12. The CDR3 sequence: CSAYKSGIGSGELFF. The CDR3 coding sequence is TGCAGTGCTTACAAGAGCGGGATTGGTTCCGGGGAGCTGTTTTTT.

To note about this clonotype: A read error may be the cause here, since a much bigger clone is one base away. The J gene is TRBJ2-3, the V gene TRBV12-3 or TRBV12-4; D ambiguous. CDR3 length: 14 amino acids. The CDR3 loop reads CASSPSAGTDTQNF. As DNA, the CDR3 is TGTGCCAGCAGCCCGTCCGCTGGCACAGATACGCAGAATTTT.

This clonotype has a count of ten or more. The chain is built from TRBV7-2 and TRBJ2-3; no clear D gene. V gave up 2 bases and J gave up 2 bases, with 11 bases separating them. The CDR3 runs 15 residues. The germline gives CDR1 SGHTA, CDR2 FQGNSA. The CDR3 coding sequence is TGTGCCAGCAGCTTAAATGGGCGGTACACAGATACGCAGTATTTT. Its translation is CASSLNGRYTDTQYF. Full variable domain (outside the CDR3, taken from reference TRBV7-2 and TRBJ2-3): GAGVSQSPSNKVTEKGKDVELRCDPISGHTALYWYRQSLGQGLEFLIYFQGNSAPDKSGLPSDRFSAERTGGSVSTLTIQRTQQEDSAVYLCASSLNGRYTDTQYFGPGTRLTVL.

This clonotype was counted at least ten times. V and J are TRBV6-6 and TRBJ1-1; D gene unclear. The CDR3 has 12 residues. V was clipped by 0 bases and J by 7 bases, with 6 bases between them. Per the germline V gene, CDR1 is MNHNY and CDR2 is SVGAGI (reference sequence). The CDR3 here is CASSYSNFEAFF. The CDR3 region has the DNA TGTGCCAGCAGTTACTCGAATTTTGAAGCTTTCTTT.

This clonotype was picked up many times. The rearrangement joins TRBV7-8 to TRBJ1-5; maybe TRBD1 (6 bases). The germline V gene encodes CDR1 SGHVS and CDR2 FQNEAQ. V was cut by 2 bases and J by 4 bases, with 9 bases left in between. The CDR3 is 14 amino acids. CDR3 nucleotides: TGTGCCAGCAGCTTAAGGACAGTGAATCAGCCCCAGCATTTT. It translates to CASSLRTVNQPQHF.

In its sample, this clonotype is medium-sized (0.01 to 0.1%). The genes are TRBV12-3 or TRBV12-4 and TRBJ2-1, with no clear D. The germline V and J ends were trimmed by 6 bases and 7 bases, with 10 bases remaining between them. CDR3 length equals 12 residues. DNA of the CDR3: TGTGCCAGCAGAGATGTGGGGAATGAGCAGTTCTTC. Translated, it gives CASRDVGNEQFF.

This clonotype was counted ten times or more. This chain connects TRBV12-3 or TRBV12-4 to TRBJ1-5; D gene uncertain. This CDR3 contains 11 residues. With 1 base removed from V and 7 bases from J, the gap between germline ends came to 2 bases. CDR3 loop: CASSLGQPQHF. The CDR3 DNA follows: TGTGCCAGCAGTTTAGGACAGCCCCAGCATTTT.

This clonotype was seen many times. The chain carries TRBV5-5 and TRBJ2-3; 9 bases are a match to TRBD2. Germline lookup yields CDR1 SGHKS and CDR2 YYEKEE (reference sequence). The junction had 6 bases not matched to a gene; V was cut back by 0 bases and J by 1 base. The CDR3 extends over 17 amino acids. This chain's CDR3 is CASSLGAGGPGTDTQYF. Here the CDR3 DNA reads TGTGCCAGCAGCTTGGGCGCGGGAGGGCCAGGCACAGATACGCAGTATTTT.

Turning to this clonotype: A much larger clone lies a single base off, so this may be a read error. The rearrangement joins TRBV7-2 to TRBJ2-3, with unresolved D. The CDR3 sequence is 15 residues long. Germline loops: CDR1 SGHTA, CDR2 FQGNSA. V was shortened by 2 bases and J by 4 bases, with 13 bases between the two germline ends. In DNA form, the CDR3 reads TGTGCCAGCAGCTTAAATGGGCGGTACTCAGATACGCAGTATTTT. The encoded protein is CASSLNGRYSDTQYF.

This clonotype has at least ten counts. The rearrangement links TRBV21-1 to TRBJ2-7; no DNA check was done on the table's D call, TRBD1. TRBV21-1 is tagged as a pseudogene. There are 15 residues in the CDR3. The chain's CDR3 is CASSTRTGEFYEQYF. DNA for the CDR3: TGTGCCAGCAGCACTCGGACAGGGGAGTTCTACGAGCAGTACTTC.

This clonotype showed up many times. CDR3 protein: CSVASAINNEQFF. DNA for the CDR3: TGCAGCGTTGCCTCGGCTATAAATAATGAGCAGTTCTTC. This chain links TRBV29-1 with TRBJ2-1; D unresolved. The CDR3 length is 13 residues. V gave up 4 bases and J gave up 7 bases, with 14 bases separating them. Germline V gene lookup returns CDR1 SQVTM and CDR2 ANQGSEA.

This clonotype was picked up many times. The chain links TRBV5-6 to TRBJ1-2; 7 bases line up with TRBD1. Germline CDR1 is SGHDT and CDR2 is YYEEEE. V was clipped by 2 bases and J by 8 bases; unmatched bases: 12. This CDR3 region has 15 residues. Here the CDR3 reads CASSFSPTGDGGYTF. The CDR3, as DNA: TGTGCCAGCAGCTTTTCCCCCACAGGGGACGGCGGCTACACCTTC.

This clonotype was detected ten times or more. The chain is built from TRBV10-3 and TRBJ2-7, with D unresolved. The CDR3 is 12 amino acids. V was cut by 3 bases and J by 12 bases, with 15 bases left in between. Looked up from germline, CDR1 is ENHRY and CDR2 is SYGVKD. CDR3 amino acids: CAISEGRALWYF. The CDR3 bases are TGTGCCATCAGTGAAGGACGGGCCTTGTGGTACTTC.